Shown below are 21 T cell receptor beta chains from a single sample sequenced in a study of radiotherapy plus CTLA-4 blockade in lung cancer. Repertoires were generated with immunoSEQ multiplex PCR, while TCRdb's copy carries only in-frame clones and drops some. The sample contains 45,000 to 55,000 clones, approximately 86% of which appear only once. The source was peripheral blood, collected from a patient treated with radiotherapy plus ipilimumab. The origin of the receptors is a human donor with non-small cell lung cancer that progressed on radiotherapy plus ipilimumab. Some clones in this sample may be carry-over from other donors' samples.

The CDR3 bases are TGTGCCAGCACCTCCGGGACAGGCACGTACTTC. It codes for CASTSGTGTYF. The rearrangement links TRBV7-8 to TRBJ2-5; 8 bases are shared with TRBD1. V shed 7 bases, J shed 13 bases, and the junction held 8 bases outside the gene matches. Germline values: CDR1 SGHVS, CDR2 FQNEAQ. The CDR3 has 11 amino acids.

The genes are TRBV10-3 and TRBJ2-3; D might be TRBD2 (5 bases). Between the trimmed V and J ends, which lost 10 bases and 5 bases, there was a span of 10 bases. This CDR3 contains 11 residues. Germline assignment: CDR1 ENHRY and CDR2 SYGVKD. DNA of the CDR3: TGTGCCACCCAAGGGAGAGATACGCAGTATTTT. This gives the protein CATQGRDTQYF.

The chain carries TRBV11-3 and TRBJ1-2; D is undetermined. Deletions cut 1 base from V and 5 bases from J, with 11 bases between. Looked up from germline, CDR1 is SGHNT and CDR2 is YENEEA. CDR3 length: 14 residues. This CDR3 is CASSLGLERYGYTF. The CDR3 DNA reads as TGTGCCAGCAGCTTAGGATTGGAGCGTTATGGCTACACCTTC.

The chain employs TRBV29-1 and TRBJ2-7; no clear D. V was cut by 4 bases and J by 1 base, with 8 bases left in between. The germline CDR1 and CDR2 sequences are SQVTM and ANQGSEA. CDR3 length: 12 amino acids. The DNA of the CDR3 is TGCAGCGTTGGGTCCAGTTCCTACGAGCAGTACTTC. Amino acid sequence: CSVGSSSYEQYF.

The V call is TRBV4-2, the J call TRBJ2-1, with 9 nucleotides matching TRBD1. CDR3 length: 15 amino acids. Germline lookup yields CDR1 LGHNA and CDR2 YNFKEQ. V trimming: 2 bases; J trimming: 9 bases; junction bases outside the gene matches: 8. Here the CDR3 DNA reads TGTGCCAGCAGCCAATCGGGACAGGGTGGTGGTGAGCAGTTCTTC. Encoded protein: CASSQSGQGGGEQFF.

The CDR3 is CASSYLGQRSEQYF. The DNA for the CDR3 is TGTGCCAGCAGTTACCTAGGACAAAGAAGCGAGCAGTACTTC. The chain recombines TRBV6-6 with TRBJ2-7; D possibly corresponds to TRBD1 (5 bases). The CDR3 length is 14 residues. Trimming shortened V by 2 bases and J by 6 bases, and 14 bases separated the two germline ends. Germline values: CDR1 MNHNY, CDR2 SVGAGI (reference sequence).

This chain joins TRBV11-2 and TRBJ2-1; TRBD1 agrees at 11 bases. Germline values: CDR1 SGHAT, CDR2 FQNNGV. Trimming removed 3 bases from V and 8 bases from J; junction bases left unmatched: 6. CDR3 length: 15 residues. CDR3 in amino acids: CASSFGQGAYHEQFF. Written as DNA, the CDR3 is TGTGCCAGCAGCTTCGGACAGGGGGCTTATCATGAGCAGTTCTTC. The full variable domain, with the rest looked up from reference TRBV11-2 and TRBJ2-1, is EAGVAQSPRYKIIEKRQSVAFWCNPISGHATLYWYQQILGQGPKLLIQFQNNGVVDDSQLPKDRFSAERLKGVDSTLKIQPAKLEDSAVYLCASSFGQGAYHEQFFGPGTRLTVL.

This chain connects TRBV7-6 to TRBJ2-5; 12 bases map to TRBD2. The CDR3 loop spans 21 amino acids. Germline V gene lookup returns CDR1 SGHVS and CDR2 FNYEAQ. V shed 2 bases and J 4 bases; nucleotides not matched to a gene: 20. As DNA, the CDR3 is TGTGCCAGCAGCTTAAGCGTCTCGGGGCTAGCGGGAGGGGAGGAGCGAGAGACCCAGTACTTC. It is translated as CASSLSVSGLAGGEERETQYF.

CDR3 coding DNA: TGTGCCACCAGCAGAGATCAACTAGCGTCCTACGAGCAGTACTTC. Translation: CATSRDQLASYEQYF. The rearrangement uses TRBV15 and TRBJ2-7; TRBD2 matches 7 bases. Germline loops: CDR1 LNHNV, CDR2 YYDKDF (reference sequence). CDR3 size: 15 residues. Germline trimming cut 0 bases from V and 1 base from J; bases unmatched to any gene: 3.

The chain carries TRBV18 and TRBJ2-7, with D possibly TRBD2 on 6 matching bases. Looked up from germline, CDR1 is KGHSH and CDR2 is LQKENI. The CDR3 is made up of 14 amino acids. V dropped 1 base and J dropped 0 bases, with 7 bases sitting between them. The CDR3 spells CASSPRGDSYEQYF. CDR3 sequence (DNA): TGTGCCAGCTCACCACGGGGGGACTCCTACGAGCAGTACTTC.

CDR3 in DNA: TGTGCCAGCAGCTTGTTTCTTAGCGGGGGCACAGATACGCAGTATTTT. It yields the protein CASSLFLSGGTDTQYF. The chain combines TRBV5-6 with TRBJ2-3, with TRBD2 matching over 8 bases. The CDR3 is 16 residues long. V lost 1 base and J lost 1; bases outside the gene matches: 5. CDR1 is SGHDT, CDR2 YYEEEE, per germline.

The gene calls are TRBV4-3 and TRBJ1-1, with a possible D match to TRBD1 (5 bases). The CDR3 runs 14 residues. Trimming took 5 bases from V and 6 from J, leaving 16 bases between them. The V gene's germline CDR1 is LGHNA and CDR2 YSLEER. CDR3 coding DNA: TGCGCCAGCAGCAACCAGGGTTTCAACTCTGAAGCTTTCTTT. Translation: CASSNQGFNSEAFF.

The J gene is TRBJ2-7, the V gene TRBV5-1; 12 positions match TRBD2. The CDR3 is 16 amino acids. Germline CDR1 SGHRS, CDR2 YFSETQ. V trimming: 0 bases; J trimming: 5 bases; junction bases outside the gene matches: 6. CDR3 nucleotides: TGCGCCAGCAGCTTGGAGACTAGCGGGGGATACGACGAGCAGTACTTC. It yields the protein CASSLETSGGYDEQYF.

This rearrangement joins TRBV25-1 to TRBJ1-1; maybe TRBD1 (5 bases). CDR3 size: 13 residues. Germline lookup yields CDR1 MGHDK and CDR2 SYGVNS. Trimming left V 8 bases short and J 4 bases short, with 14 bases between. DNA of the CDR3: TGTGCCAGCCGCGTTTGGGGGGTCACTGAAGCTTTCTTT. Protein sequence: CASRVWGVTEAFF.

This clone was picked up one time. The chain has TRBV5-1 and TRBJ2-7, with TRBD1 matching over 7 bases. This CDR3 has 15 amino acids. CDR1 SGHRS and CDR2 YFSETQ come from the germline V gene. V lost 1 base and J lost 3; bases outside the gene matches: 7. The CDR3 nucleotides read TGCGCCAGCAGCTTGAACAGGGGAACGGGCTACGAGCAGTACTTC. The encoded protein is CASSLNRGTGYEQYF.

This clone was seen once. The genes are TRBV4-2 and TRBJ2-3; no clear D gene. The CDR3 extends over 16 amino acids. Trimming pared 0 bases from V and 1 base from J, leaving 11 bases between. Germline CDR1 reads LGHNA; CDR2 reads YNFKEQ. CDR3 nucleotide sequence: TGTGCCAGCAGCCAAGATCCCGCCCCGGGCACAGATACGCAGTATTTT. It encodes CASSQDPAPGTDTQYF.

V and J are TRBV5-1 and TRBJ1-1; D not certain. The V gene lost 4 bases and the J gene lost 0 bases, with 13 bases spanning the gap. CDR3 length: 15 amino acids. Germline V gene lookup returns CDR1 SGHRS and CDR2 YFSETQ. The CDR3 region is CASSRVEGMNTEAFF. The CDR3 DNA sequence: TGCGCCAGCAGCCGAGTTGAGGGTATGAACACTGAAGCTTTCTTT.

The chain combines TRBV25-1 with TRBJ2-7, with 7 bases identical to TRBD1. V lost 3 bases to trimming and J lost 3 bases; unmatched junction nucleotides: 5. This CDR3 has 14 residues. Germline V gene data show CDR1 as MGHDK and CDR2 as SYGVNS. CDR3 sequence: CASSEARDSYEQYF. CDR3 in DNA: TGTGCCAGCAGTGAGGCCCGGGACAGCTACGAGCAGTACTTC.

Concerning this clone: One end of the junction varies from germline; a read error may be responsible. As DNA, the CDR3 is TGCGCCAGCAGCCCTGACCGACCCACAGATATGCAGTATTTT. Translating gives CASSPDRPTDMQYF. The chain carries TRBV5-1 and TRBJ2-3; D is ambiguous. Germline-derived CDR1 and CDR2 are SGHRS and YFSETQ. The CDR3 contains 14 residues.

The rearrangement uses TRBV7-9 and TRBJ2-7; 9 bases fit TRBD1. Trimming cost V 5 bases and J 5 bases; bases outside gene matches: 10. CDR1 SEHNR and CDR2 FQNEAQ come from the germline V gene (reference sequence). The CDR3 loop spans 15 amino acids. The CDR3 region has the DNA TGTGCCAGCAGCAAAAACCCGGGACAGGGAAACGAGCAGTACTTC. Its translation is CASSKNPGQGNEQYF.

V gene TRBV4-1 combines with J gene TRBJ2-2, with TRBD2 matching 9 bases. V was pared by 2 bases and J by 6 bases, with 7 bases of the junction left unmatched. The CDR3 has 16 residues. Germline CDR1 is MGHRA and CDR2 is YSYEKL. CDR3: CASSQSRTSVAGELFF. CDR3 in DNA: TGCGCCAGCAGCCAATCAAGGACTAGCGTCGCCGGGGAGCTGTTTTTT.